Listed below are T cell receptor beta chains from one sample, sequenced in a study of blood T cell repertoires in COVID-19. The assay was immunoSEQ multiplex PCR, and TCRdb's table has in-frame clones only and misses some. The table shows more than 95,000 clones, with about nine tenths occurring only once. What was sequenced was peripheral blood. These receptor sequences come from a man in his fifties or sixties with acute or convalescent COVID-19. Each CDR3 is given with its conserved first and last residue. A D gene is named only where the DNA matches it firmly. For some rows the clone size is stated as once, few or many, or as a class when expanded; others skip it.

d_call	v_call	clone_size	j_call	cdr3_nt	cdr3_aa
-	TRBV4-2	-	TRBJ1-2	TGTGCCAGCAGCCAAGGCGACAGCTATGGCTACACCTTC	CASSQGDSYGYTF
TRBD1	TRBV10-2	-	TRBJ1-1	TGCGCCAGCAGTGAGTCGACAGGGGCGGTGACTGAAGCTTTCTTT	CASSESTGAVTEAFF
-	TRBV5-1	-	TRBJ2-3	TGCGCCAGCAGCTTGGAAGGGGGACGCACAGATACGCAGTATTTT	CASSLEGGRTDTQYF
-	TRBV7-9	-	TRBJ1-2	TGTGCCAGCAGCCTGGACCGGGGGGACGGCTACACCTTC	CASSLDRGDGYTF
-	TRBV25-1	-	TRBJ1-2	TGTGCCAGCAGTGAAGCCTCGCGGCAGAGCTATGGCTACACCTTC	CASSEASRQSYGYTF
-	TRBV18	-	TRBJ1-1	TGTGCCAGCTCGCTGAGGGGGACTGAAGCTTTCTTT	CASSLRGTEAFF
TRBD1	TRBV6-5	-	TRBJ2-1	TGTGCCAACAGGGGGGCCAGCTCCTACAATGAGCAGTTCTTC	CANRGASSYNEQFF
-	TRBV6-5	-	TRBJ2-2	TGTGCCAGCAGAGGGGACTCCCCCACCGGGGAGCTGTTTTTT	CASRGDSPTGELFF
TRBD1	TRBV6-1	-	TRBJ1-5	TGTGCCAGCAGTGAGAGGGACAGCTACCAGCATTTT	CASSERDSYQHF
-	TRBV7-9	-	TRBJ1-5	TGTGCCAGCAGCGGCGGTATAAATCAGCCCCAGCATTTT	CASSGGINQPQHF
-	TRBV5-1	-	TRBJ1-1	TGCGCCAGCAGCTCACAGGGATCGAACACTGAAGCTTTCTTT	CASSSQGSNTEAFF
-	TRBV11-2	-	TRBJ1-3	TGTGCCAGCAGCTACCACGGCTCTGGAAACACCATATATTTT	CASSYHGSGNTIYF
TRBD2	TRBV3-1/TRBV3-2	-	TRBJ2-5	TGTGCCACTTCGGGACTAGCGGGCCGGATCCAAGAGACCCAGTACTTC	CATSGLAGRIQETQYF
TRBD1	TRBV6-2/TRBV6-3	-	TRBJ1-1	TGTGCCAGCAGTTTCAGGGGGCTAGATAGGACTGAAGCTTTCTTT	CASSFRGLDRTEAFF
TRBD1	TRBV5-6	-	TRBJ1-6	TGTGCCAGCAGCTTTCGGACAGGGAACTCACCCCTCCACTTT	CASSFRTGNSPLHF
-	TRBV19	-	TRBJ1-2	TGTGCCAGTATGGATGGGGGGAAGGTTAACTATGGCTACACCTTC	CASMDGGKVNYGYTF
-	TRBV18	-	TRBJ1-2	TGTGCCAGCTCACCACAGGGGTTATATGGCTACACCTTC	CASSPQGLYGYTF
-	TRBV5-4	-	TRBJ2-3	TGTGCCAGCAGCCCCCTAGTCACAGATACGCAGTATTTT	CASSPLVTDTQYF
TRBD1	TRBV19	-	TRBJ1-2	TGTGCCAGTAGTATAGGGACAGGGACTAACTATGGCTACACCTTC	CASSIGTGTNYGYTF
TRBD1	TRBV9	-	TRBJ1-1	TGTGCCAGCAGCGCCGCCGGACAGGTATGGACTGAAGCTTTCTTT	CASSAAGQVWTEAFF
-	TRBV15	-	TRBJ1-1	TGTGCCACCAGCAGAGATCCCGGACAGATCACTGAAGCTTTCTTT	CATSRDPGQITEAFF
TRBD2	TRBV6-1	once	TRBJ2-1	TGTGCCAGCAGTGACCCTAGCGGGGGGGGGCAGTTCTTC	CASSDPSGGGQFF
-	TRBV5-1	-	TRBJ1-1	TGCGCCAGCAGCTTGGGGGCAGGGATCACTGAAGCTTTCTTT	CASSLGAGITEAFF
-	TRBV29-1	-	TRBJ1-2	TGCAGCGTTGAAGATGTCGGCGGGGAGTGGAACTATGGCTACACCTTC	CSVEDVGGEWNYGYTF
-	TRBV7-2	-	TRBJ2-5	TGTGCCAGCAGCTTAGTCCCCCTGGAGACCCAGTACTTC	CASSLVPLETQYF
-	TRBV18	-	TRBJ1-1	TGTGCCAGCTCACATGGTCGTCAGGGGCTCTTACATTCTGAAGCTTTCTTT	CASSHGRQGLLHSEAFF
TRBD1	TRBV7-2	-	TRBJ1-4	TGTGCCAGCAGCCCTCAGACAGGGCGGGAAGAAAAACTGTTTTTT	CASSPQTGREEKLFF
-	TRBV11-2	-	TRBJ1-2	TGTGCCAGCAGCCCCGGACACAAAGCATATGGCTACACCTTC	CASSPGHKAYGYTF
-	TRBV7-6	-	TRBJ2-5	TGTGCCAGCAGCTTAGGTGGGGCAGGGATGGAGACCCAGTACTTC	CASSLGGAGMETQYF
-	TRBV30	-	TRBJ2-2	TGTGCCTGGAGGCGACCCGGACGGCGGGCCGGGGAGCTGTTTTTT	CAWRRPGRRAGELFF
-	TRBV2	-	TRBJ2-2	TGTGCCAGCCGCTATCGTAACACCGGGGAGCTGTTTTTT	CASRYRNTGELFF
TRBD1	TRBV27	medium-sized	TRBJ1-2	TGTGCCAGCAGTATTGACAGGGCACTAGGGTACACCTTC	CASSIDRALGYTF
TRBD1	TRBV6-5	-	TRBJ1-1	TGTGCCAGCAGTCCAGGGGGCCACACTGAAGCTTTCTTT	CASSPGGHTEAFF
-	TRBV30	-	TRBJ1-2	TGTGCCTGGAGCCCATCCTATGGCTACACCTTC	CAWSPSYGYTF
-	TRBV28	few	TRBJ1-2	TGTGCCACCAACCCAGGCGATACTAACTATGGCTACACCTTC	CATNPGDTNYGYTF
-	TRBV12-5	-	TRBJ2-2	TGTGCTAGTGGTTTTGGACTGCGAAACACCGGGGAGCTGTTTTTT	CASGFGLRNTGELFF
-	TRBV10-2	few	TRBJ1-3	TGCGCCAGCACCCCCGGATTTGGACTGGGTAACACCATATATTTT	CASTPGFGLGNTIYF
TRBD1	TRBV5-1	-	TRBJ1-1	TGCGCCAGCAGCCCCAGACAGGGATCCACTGAAGCTTTCTTT	CASSPRQGSTEAFF
TRBD1	TRBV2	-	TRBJ1-2	TGTGCCAGCAGTGCCGGGACAGGCTATGGCTACACCTTC	CASSAGTGYGYTF
TRBD2	TRBV6-2/TRBV6-3	once	TRBJ2-4	TGTGCCAGCAGCCCTGGACTAGACTCCTCCAAAAACATTCAGTACTTC	CASSPGLDSSKNIQYF
TRBD1	TRBV10-3	-	TRBJ1-2	TGTGCCATCAGTGAGTTTGCTACAGGGGACGGCTACACCTTC	CAISEFATGDGYTF
-	TRBV5-8	-	TRBJ2-3	TGTGCCAGCAGCTTCCTGCCAGGGCCCACCACAGATACGCAGTATTTT	CASSFLPGPTTDTQYF
-	TRBV2	once	TRBJ1-1	TGTGCCAGCAGTGACAGGGCCCAAGGGAACACTGAAGCTTTCTTT	CASSDRAQGNTEAFF
-	TRBV5-1	-	TRBJ1-5	TGCGCCAGCAGCCCGGGACTGAACAATCAGCCCCAGCATTTT	CASSPGLNNQPQHF
TRBD1	TRBV6-5	-	TRBJ2-1	TGTGCCAGCAGCGGGACAGGGATGGACCGGGATGAGCAGTTCTTC	CASSGTGMDRDEQFF
-	TRBV19	few	TRBJ1-1	TGTGCCAGTAGTACCCGGGGAGTTGGAATGAACACTGAAGCTTTCTTT	CASSTRGVGMNTEAFF
-	TRBV18	-	TRBJ2-7	TGTGCCAGCTCCCCCGCAGGGTGGGAGCAGTACTTC	CASSPAGWEQYF
TRBD1	TRBV19	-	TRBJ2-2	TGTGCCAGTAGTATAGGGTTACAGGGGCGGGAGCTGTTTTTT	CASSIGLQGRELFF
TRBD1	TRBV7-6	few	TRBJ1-3	TGTGCCAGCAGCCGCCGACAGGGGCCCTCTGGAAACACCATATATTTT	CASSRRQGPSGNTIYF
-	TRBV27	-	TRBJ1-6	TGTGCCAGCACCCTCGGGACACGACTTGATTCACCCCTCCACTTT	CASTLGTRLDSPLHF
-	TRBV25-1	-	TRBJ1-1	TGTGCCAGCAGTGAATCGGGGGAAGGCACTGAAGCTTTCTTT	CASSESGEGTEAFF
TRBD1	TRBV6-5	-	TRBJ1-2	TGTGCCAGCAGTTGGGGACAGGGAGGTGGCTACACCTTC	CASSWGQGGGYTF
-	TRBV2	-	TRBJ2-5	TGTGCCAGCAGTTTGGCCCCCAAAGAGACCCAGTACTTC	CASSLAPKETQYF
-	TRBV9	-	TRBJ1-6	TGTGCCAGCAGCCCCGGAATTGACAGATCCTATAATTCACCCCTCCACTTT	CASSPGIDRSYNSPLHF
TRBD1	TRBV19	-	TRBJ1-6	TGTGCCAGTAGCACGGGACAGGGGACAGCCGGTAATTCACCCCTCCACTTT	CASSTGQGTAGNSPLHF
-	TRBV14	-	TRBJ1-5	TGTGCCAGCAGCCACACAGGGCTTGGGCAGCCCCAGCATTTT	CASSHTGLGQPQHF
-	TRBV4-2	-	TRBJ1-4	TGTGCCAGCAGCTCTGACAAGGCGGGTGAAAAACTGTTTTTT	CASSSDKAGEKLFF
-	TRBV12-3/TRBV12-4	-	TRBJ1-2	TGTGCCACCTCGGGTAGGCATAGTGGCTACACCTTC	CATSGRHSGYTF
-	TRBV18	once	TRBJ1-3	TGTGCCAGCTCACCGTCTAAGGGAAACACCATATATTTT	CASSPSKGNTIYF
-	TRBV2	-	TRBJ1-3	TGTGCCACCACCCCTGACGTATGGGAGAGAAACACCATATATTTT	CATTPDVWERNTIYF